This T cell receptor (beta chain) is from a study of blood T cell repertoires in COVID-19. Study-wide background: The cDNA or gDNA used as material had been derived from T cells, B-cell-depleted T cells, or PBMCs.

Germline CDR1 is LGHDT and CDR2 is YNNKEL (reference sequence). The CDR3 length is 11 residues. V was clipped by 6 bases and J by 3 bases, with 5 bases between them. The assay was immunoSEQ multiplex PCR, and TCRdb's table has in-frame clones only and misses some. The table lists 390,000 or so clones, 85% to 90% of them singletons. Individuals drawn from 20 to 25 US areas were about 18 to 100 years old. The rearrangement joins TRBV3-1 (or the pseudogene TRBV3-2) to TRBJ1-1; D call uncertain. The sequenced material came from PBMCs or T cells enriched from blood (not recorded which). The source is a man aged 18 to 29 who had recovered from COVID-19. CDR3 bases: TGTGCCAGCAGTCTACACACTGAAGCTTTCTTT. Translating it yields CASSLHTEAFF.